Below are 32 T cell receptor beta chains sequenced from a single sample in a study of blood T cell repertoires in COVID-19. Produced via immunoSEQ multiplex PCR; TCRdb's table is partial and in-frame only. This repertoire shows around 220,000 clones, approximately 84% found once; its top ten account for roughly 7.8%. The sequenced sample consisted of peripheral blood. The receptor set was obtained from a woman of 80 years or more with COVID-19, enrolled during active disease.

The V call is TRBV5-4, the J call TRBJ2-1; 7 nucleotides line up with TRBD2. The germline V gene has CDR1 SGHNT and CDR2 YYREEE (reference sequence). V was pared by 10 bases and J by 7 bases, with 11 bases of the junction left unmatched. The CDR3 has 13 residues. The CDR3 loop reads CAGGSAGGNEQFF. The CDR3 coding sequence is TGTGCCGGGGGGTCCGCCGGGGGGAATGAGCAGTTCTTC.

This chain links TRBV9 with TRBJ1-6; 9 nucleotides line up with TRBD1. The V and J ends lost 4 bases and 10 bases, in that order; junction bases with no gene match: 9. CDR1 is SGDLS and CDR2 is YYNGEE in the germline V gene. CDR3 length: 15 amino acids. The CDR3 sequence: CASSPPGQGVSPLHF. The CDR3 bases are TGTGCCAGCAGCCCTCCGGGACAGGGAGTCTCACCCCTCCACTTT.

The rearrangement links TRBV4-2 to TRBJ2-1; 9 positions agree with TRBD2. Unmatched junction bases numbered 14, after V lost 6 bases and J lost 8 bases. The CDR3 extends over 16 amino acids. Germline lookup yields CDR1 LGHNA and CDR2 YNFKEQ. The CDR3 spells CASRRLGRGGRDEQFF. CDR3 in DNA: TGTGCCAGCAGGCGCCTCGGGCGGGGGGGCAGGGATGAGCAGTTCTTC.

The CDR3 spells CVRSQAIRAASGANVLTF. The CDR3 nucleotides read TGTGTCAGAAGCCAAGCGATCAGGGCGGCATCTGGGGCCAACGTCCTGACTTTC. This chain uses TRBV7-5 with TRBJ2-6; the DNA was not used to check the table's D call, TRBD1. TRBV7-5 is labeled a pseudogene. This CDR3 contains 18 residues.

This clone showed up just once. The genes are TRBV12-5 and TRBJ2-1; tentatively, D is TRBD1 (6 bases). Deletions cut 8 bases from V and 7 bases from J, with 15 bases between. Germline V gives CDR1 LGHNT, CDR2 FRNRAP. The CDR3 has 13 amino acids. CDR3 nucleotides: TGTGCTAGTTTATCCAGGGGTTGGAATGAGCAGTTCTTC. This gives the protein CASLSRGWNEQFF. The full variable domain, rest sourced from reference TRBV12-5 and TRBJ2-1, is DARVTQTPRHKVTEMGQEVTMRCQPILGHNTVFWYRQTMMQGLELLAYFRNRAPLDDSGMPKDRFSAEMPDATLATLKIQPSEPRDSAVYFCASLSRGWNEQFFGPGTRLTVL.

J is TRBJ1-6 and V is TRBV6-2 or TRBV6-3; D is undetermined. The ends were cut back, 2 bases at V and 9 bases at J, with 17 bases in the middle. This CDR3 comprises 16 residues. CDR1 and CDR2 (germline): MNHEY, SVGEGT. In DNA, the CDR3 is TGTGCCAGCAGTTACGAGGTTCACCCGGCGGCTTCACCCCTCCACTTT. This encodes CASSYEVHPAASPLHF.

The V gene is TRBV4-1, the J gene TRBJ1-6, with D hard to call. Germline-derived CDR1 and CDR2 are MGHRA and YSYEKL. V lost 0 bases and J 2 bases, leaving 5 bases between the germline ends. The CDR3 contains 15 residues. CDR3 protein: CASSQESAYNSPLHF. The DNA for the CDR3 is TGCGCCAGCAGCCAAGAGAGTGCCTATAATTCACCCCTCCACTTT.

The chain couples TRBV4-1 to TRBJ1-1; D unclear. The germline V gene has CDR1 MGHRA and CDR2 YSYEKL. V lost 1 base and J lost 2, with 11 bases in between. This CDR3 contains 15 residues. CDR3 amino acids: CASSQVTGLNTEAFF. The CDR3 DNA reads TGCGCCAGCAGCCAAGTTACGGGTTTAAACACTGAAGCTTTCTTT.

This clone was recorded once. This chain connects TRBV3-1 (or the pseudogene TRBV3-2) to TRBJ1-5; D unresolved. V lost 4 bases, J lost 4 bases, and 8 bases lay in between. Germline CDR1 LGHDT, CDR2 YNNKEL (reference sequence). CDR3 length equals 13 residues. The CDR3: CASSPRPNQPQHF. The CDR3 DNA sequence: TGTGCCAGCAGCCCCCGTCCGAATCAGCCCCAGCATTTT.

CDR3 coding DNA: TGTGCCAGCAGCCGTCTCGGGGGTAGCGGGGGATCCAATGAGCAGTTCTTC. As protein: CASSRLGGSGGSNEQFF. The rearrangement joins TRBV3-1 (or the pseudogene TRBV3-2) to TRBJ2-1; 9 nucleotides line up with TRBD2. J was trimmed by 6 bases and V by 4 bases; bases with no gene match: 13. The CDR3 is 17 residues long. Germline assignment: CDR1 LGHDT and CDR2 YNNKEL (reference sequence).

The chain is built from TRBV1 and TRBJ2-2; TRBD2, the table's D call, lacks a check against the DNA. TRBV1 is labeled a pseudogene. There are 17 residues in the CDR3. This chain's CDR3 is CTSSQALRGRRTGELFF. In nucleotides, the CDR3 is TGCACCAGCAGCCAAGCGCTTCGCGGGAGGCGGACCGGGGAGCTGTTTTTT.

A few counts support this clone. This chain connects TRBV3-1 (or the pseudogene TRBV3-2) to TRBJ2-5; possible D gene TRBD2, 6 bases. The CDR3 spans 15 residues. The germline CDR1 and CDR2 sequences are LGHDT and YNNKEL (reference sequence). Trimming removed 2 bases at V and 2 bases at J, with 12 bases between. The DNA of the CDR3 is TGTGCCAGCAGCCAATCGACGGGACTTCAAGAGACCCAGTACTTC. This translates into CASSQSTGLQETQYF.

J is TRBJ1-2 and V is TRBV3-1 (or the pseudogene TRBV3-2); 7 bases line up with TRBD1. Unmatched junction bases numbered 11, after V lost 4 bases and J lost 3 bases. Germline V gives CDR1 LGHDT, CDR2 YNNKEL (reference sequence). The CDR3 runs 16 residues. The CDR3 loop reads CASSPDPGGRYYGYTF. CDR3 bases: TGTGCCAGCAGCCCAGACCCAGGGGGTCGTTACTATGGCTACACCTTC.

The chain is built from TRBV3-1 (or the pseudogene TRBV3-2) and TRBJ2-5; 7 nucleotides match TRBD2. Germline CDR1 LGHDT, CDR2 YNNKEL (reference sequence). CDR3 length: 15 amino acids. Unmatched junction bases numbered 10, after V lost 4 bases and J lost 5 bases. The chain's CDR3 is CASSRGTAGRETQYF. The CDR3 nucleotides are TGTGCCAGCAGCCGAGGAACAGCGGGAAGGGAGACCCAGTACTTC.

This clone was detected only once. The chain uses TRBV28 and TRBJ2-7; D gene uncertain. CDR1 is MDHEN, CDR2 SYDVKM, per germline. V was shortened by 2 bases and J by 7 bases, with 15 bases between the two germline ends. There are 14 residues in the CDR3. CDR3 bases: TGTGCCAGCAGTTTACGTCATTTGGGCTCGGAGCAGTACTTC. Amino acids: CASSLRHLGSEQYF.

The chain has TRBV3-1 (or the pseudogene TRBV3-2) and TRBJ2-1; 9 bases are shared with TRBD2. V shed 4 bases, J shed 7 bases, and the junction held 14 bases outside the gene matches. The CDR3 has 17 amino acids. Germline assignment: CDR1 LGHDT and CDR2 YNNKEL (reference sequence). Here the CDR3 reads CASSPLRLAVRGNEQFF. The CDR3 DNA reads as TGTGCCAGCAGCCCTCTCCGACTAGCGGTCCGGGGGAATGAGCAGTTCTTC.

The chain has TRBV7-9 and TRBJ1-5, with D possibly matching TRBD1 (6 bases). This CDR3 spans 16 amino acids. Germline V lookup: CDR1 SEHNR, CDR2 FQNEAQ (reference sequence). The ends were cut back, 5 bases at V and 6 bases at J, with 20 bases in the middle. In nucleotides, the CDR3 is TGTGCCAGCAGCCTAAATTCTGGGGGGGGGCGTCAGCCCCAGCATTTT. Encoded protein: CASSLNSGGGRQPQHF.

The genes are TRBV7-8 and TRBJ1-4; D remains unclear. Germline-derived CDR1 and CDR2 are SGHVS and FQNEAQ. Trimming took 4 bases from V and 0 from J, leaving 12 bases between them. The CDR3 totals 16 residues. CDR3 DNA: TGTGCCAGCAGCTCCCCCCAGACTGCAACTAATGAAAAACTGTTTTTT. This encodes CASSSPQTATNEKLFF.

This rearrangement joins TRBV5-4 to TRBJ2-3, with 8 bases lining up with TRBD2. The V and J ends lost 1 base and 0 bases, in that order; junction bases with no gene match: 4. The CDR3 loop spans 16 amino acids. Germline V gene data show CDR1 as SGHNT and CDR2 as YYREEE (reference sequence). CDR3 region: CASSLSSGRSTDTQYF. CDR3 nucleotide sequence: TGTGCCAGCAGCTTGTCCAGCGGGAGAAGCACAGATACGCAGTATTTT.

The genes are TRBV3-1 (or the pseudogene TRBV3-2) and TRBJ2-3, with D tentatively TRBD1 (5 bases). The ends were cut back, 4 bases at V and 7 bases at J, with 9 bases in the middle. The CDR3 extends over 12 amino acids. Germline CDR1 LGHDT, CDR2 YNNKEL (reference sequence). The CDR3 loop reads CASSPGLNTQYF. CDR3 bases: TGTGCCAGCAGCCCAGGGTTAAATACGCAGTATTTT.

The gene calls are TRBV20-1 and TRBJ2-3; D ambiguous. This CDR3 comprises 11 residues. V lost 4 bases, J lost 4 bases, and 6 bases lay in between. Germline V gene sequence: CDR1 DFQATT, CDR2 SNEGSKA (reference sequence). In DNA, the CDR3 is TGCAGTGCTACTCGGGCAGATACGCAGTATTTT. It specifies CSATRADTQYF.

The J gene is TRBJ1-6, the V gene TRBV6-5; the D gene is possibly TRBD1 (5 bases). The CDR3 has 15 residues. V lost 2 bases to trimming and J lost 6 bases, with 11 bases between them. CDR1 and CDR2 from the germline V gene are MNHEY and SVGAGI. CDR3 sequence: CASSYGTLSNSPLHF. The CDR3 DNA sequence: TGTGCCAGCAGTTACGGGACTCTAAGTAATTCACCCCTCCACTTT.

A single count supports this clone. The chain uses TRBV5-6 and TRBJ2-1; D gene uncertain. V was cut by 0 bases and J by 0 bases, with 16 bases left in between. The V gene's germline CDR1 is SGHDT and CDR2 YYEEEE. The length of the CDR3 is 18 residues. CDR3 sequence reads: CASSLVAGGTVSYNEQFF. The CDR3 region has the DNA TGTGCCAGCAGCTTGGTTGCTGGTGGCACCGTCTCCTACAATGAGCAGTTCTTC. Using reference TRBV5-6 and TRBJ2-1 for the parts outside the CDR3, the full variable domain is DAGVTQSPTHLIKTRGQQVTLRCSPKSGHDTVSWYQQALGQGPQFIFQYYEEEERQRGNFPDRFSGHQFPNYSSELNVNALLLGDSALYLCASSLVAGGTVSYNEQFFGPGTRLTVL.

This clone occurred a few times. The chain recombines TRBV10-2 with TRBJ2-1, with 8 bases matching TRBD1. Germline lookup yields CDR1 WSHSY and CDR2 SAAADI. V lost 2 bases and J lost 9; bases outside the gene matches: 6. The CDR3 is 14 amino acids. As DNA, the CDR3 is TGCGCCAGCAGTGAGAGGACAGGGTGGGGTGAGCAGTTCTTC. Translation: CASSERTGWGEQFF.

The CDR3 reads CSATTDIGEKLFF. CDR3 bases: TGCAGCGCTACGACAGACATAGGGGAAAAACTGTTTTTT. The chain uses TRBV29-1 and TRBJ1-4; D is perhaps TRBD1 (5 bases). Between the trimmed V and J ends, which lost 7 bases and 8 bases, there was a span of 17 bases. Germline CDR1 reads SQVTM; CDR2 reads ANQGSEA. The CDR3 is 13 residues long. Combining the CDR3 with reference TRBV29-1 and TRBJ1-4 gives the whole variable domain SAVISQKPSRDICQRGTSLTIQCQVDSQVTMMFWYRQQPGQSLTLIATANQGSEATYESGFVIDKFPISRPNLTFSTLTVSNMSPEDSSIYLCSATTDIGEKLFFGSGTQLSVL.

In its sample, this clone was seen a few times. This chain joins TRBV27 and TRBJ1-1; possible D gene TRBD1, 6 bases. CDR1 is MNHEY, CDR2 SMNVEV, per germline (reference sequence). Trimming took 6 bases from V and 5 from J, leaving 16 bases between them. The CDR3 contains 14 residues. The CDR3 here is CASRVSQGGTEAFF. CDR3 in DNA: TGTGCCAGCAGGGTTTCACAGGGAGGGACTGAAGCTTTCTTT.

V is TRBV5-1 and J is TRBJ1-2; no reliable D call. V shed 7 bases and J shed 4 bases, with 14 bases lying between them. The CDR3 has 13 residues. Looked up from germline, CDR1 is SGHRS and CDR2 is YFSETQ. The CDR3, as DNA: TGCGCCAGCTCTGCCGCGGATGGCTATGGCTACACCTTC. This sequence encodes CASSAADGYGYTF.

The chain couples TRBV28 to TRBJ1-3; TRBD1 is a possible D gene (5 bases). The CDR3 length is 13 residues. Germline CDR1 MDHEN, CDR2 SYDVKM. V was trimmed by 6 bases and J by 8 bases, leaving 14 bases between them. CDR3 protein: CASRGGRLDTIYF. In DNA form, the CDR3 reads TGTGCCAGCAGGGGGGGGAGGTTAGACACCATATATTTT.

V gene TRBV5-1 combines with J gene TRBJ1-3, with TRBD1 as a possible D gene (6 bases). This CDR3 contains 17 residues. V gave up 4 bases and J gave up 0 bases, with 17 bases separating them. Germline CDR1 and CDR2: SGHRS and YFSETQ. The CDR3 DNA is TGCGCCAGCAGCCACACGTCAGGGGAAAACTCTGGAAACACCATATATTTT. As protein: CASSHTSGENSGNTIYF.

V usage is TRBV10-3 and J usage is TRBJ1-1, with D unclear. This CDR3 is 13 amino acids long. V lost 3 bases and J 3 bases, leaving 8 bases between the germline ends. CDR1 and CDR2 (germline): ENHRY, SYGVKD. The CDR3 coding sequence is TGTGCCATCAGTGATAAGCTGGACACTGAAGCTTTCTTT. Protein product: CAISDKLDTEAFF.

With respect to this clone: This specimen includes other DNA sequences encoding the same CDR3. The chain carries TRBV5-1 and TRBJ2-1; no firm D call. The germline V gene has CDR1 SGHRS and CDR2 YFSETQ. The CDR3 runs to 13 residues. Trimming took 0 bases from V and 5 from J, leaving 6 bases between them. The DNA of the CDR3 is TGCGCCAGCAGCTTGGAGCCTAACAATGAGCAGTTCTTC. Encoded protein: CASSLEPNNEQFF.

The CDR3 region is CAFRSGANVLTF. In DNA, the CDR3 is TGTGCCTTCCGGTCCGGGGCCAACGTCCTGACTTTC. This rearrangement joins TRBV6-5 to TRBJ2-6; D ambiguous. With 11 bases removed from V and 4 bases from J, the gap between germline ends came to 9 bases. The length of the CDR3 is 12 residues. CDR1 and CDR2 (germline): MNHEY, SVGAGI.